These 27 T cell receptor beta chains originate from one sample sequenced in a study of cytomegalovirus exposure and HLA in healthy donors. The PCR used 60 Vbeta and 13 Jbeta primers. Profiled with immunoSEQ multiplex PCR; TCRdb holds only in-frame clones, not every one. The sample holds 65,000 or so clones, 60% to 65% seen once. The sample consisted of PBMCs. The receptors were gathered from a man aged 25-40 years in good health and CMV-seronegative.

This clone occurred once. V usage is TRBV6-5 and J usage is TRBJ1-5; D not resolved. V was pared by 0 bases and J by 1 base, with 4 bases between. Germline CDR1 MNHEY, CDR2 SVGAGI. The CDR3 is 14 amino acids. CDR3 region: CASSYSASNQPQHF. The CDR3 DNA reads TGTGCCAGCAGTTACTCGGCCAGCAATCAGCCCCAGCATTTT.

The V call is TRBV7-9, the J call TRBJ1-1, with D uncertain. CDR1 SEHNR and CDR2 FQNEAQ come from the germline V gene (reference sequence). This CDR3 comprises 15 residues. Trimming removed 7 bases at V and 0 bases at J, with 15 bases between. The CDR3 sequence is CASTLILDLNTEAFF. CDR3 coding DNA: TGTGCCAGCACTCTCATATTGGACTTGAACACTGAAGCTTTCTTT.

The chain couples TRBV13 to TRBJ2-2; D gene unclear. With 2 bases removed from V and 6 bases from J, the gap between germline ends came to 7 bases. CDR3 size: 13 residues. The germline V gene encodes CDR1 PRHDT and CDR2 FYEKMQ (reference sequence). CDR3 sequence reads: CASSLLAPGELFF. CDR3 nucleotide sequence: TGTGCCAGCAGCTTATTAGCTCCCGGGGAGCTGTTTTTT.

This clone came up a few times. The chain joins TRBV25-1 to TRBJ1-2, with 8 bases fitting TRBD1. Trimming at V came to 6 bases and at J to 8 bases, leaving 8 bases not matched to a gene. The CDR3 is made up of 13 amino acids. Germline assignment: CDR1 MGHDK and CDR2 SYGVNS. CDR3 sequence reads: CASRDDRGYGYTF. CDR3 coding DNA: TGTGCCAGCAGGGATGACAGGGGTTACGGCTACACCTTC.

The chain carries TRBV5-1 and TRBJ1-2; TRBD1 aligns across 9 bases. Germline lookup yields CDR1 SGHRS and CDR2 YFSETQ. CDR3 length: 14 residues. The trim removed 0 bases at V and 8 bases at J, leaving 5 bases unmatched. The CDR3 loop is CASSLGRDREGYTF. The DNA of the CDR3 is TGCGCCAGCAGCTTGGGCCGGGACAGGGAGGGCTACACCTTC. The variable domain in full, completed from reference TRBV5-1 and TRBJ1-2, reads KAGVTQTPRYLIKTRGQQVTLSCSPISGHRSVSWYQQTPGQGLQFLFEYFSETQRNKGNFPGRFSGRQFSNSRSEMNVSTLELGDSALYLCASSLGRDREGYTFGSGTRLTVV.

This chain joins TRBV7-3 and TRBJ2-5; maybe TRBD1 (7 bases). This CDR3 has 14 amino acids. The ends were cut back, 2 bases at V and 5 bases at J, with 12 bases in the middle. Germline loops: CDR1 SGHTA, CDR2 FQGTGA. CDR3 amino acids: CASSLGGGGETQYF. The CDR3 DNA follows: TGTGCCAGCAGCTTAGGAGGGGGCGGGGAGACCCAGTACTTC.

The chain is built from TRBV5-1 and TRBJ2-7, with D possibly being TRBD2 (5 bases). CDR1 and CDR2 from the germline V gene are SGHRS and YFSETQ. The V end was cut by 1 base, the J end by 0 bases, with 11 bases between. This CDR3 region has 15 residues. The CDR3 sequence: CASSLRGTSSYEQYF. CDR3 nucleotides: TGCGCCAGCAGCTTGCGGGGAACGAGCTCCTACGAGCAGTACTTC.

This sequence joins TRBV6-4 and TRBJ1-6, with 9 bases lining up with TRBD1. V dropped 6 bases and J dropped 8; count of bases not matched to a gene: 8. CDR3 length: 15 residues. CDR1 and CDR2 (germline): MRHNA, SNTAGT. CDR3 sequence (DNA): TGTGCCAGCAGGTGGGACAGGGATTCCGATTCACCCCTCCACTTT. The encoded protein is CASRWDRDSDSPLHF.

This chain joins TRBV7-9 and TRBJ2-5, with a possible D match to TRBD1 (5 bases). Trimming removed 1 base from V and 3 bases from J, with 9 bases in between. There are 14 residues in the CDR3. Per germline, CDR1 SEHNR and CDR2 FQNEAQ (reference sequence). CDR3 bases: TGTGCCAGCAGCTTAGAGGCCAGGGAAGAGACCCAGTACTTC. Encoded protein: CASSLEAREETQYF.

This clone was observed a handful of times. The chain links TRBV4-1 to TRBJ1-2, with D possibly TRBD1 on 5 matching bases. This CDR3 has 15 amino acids. Trimming removed 3 bases from V and 6 bases from J, with 17 bases in between. Germline V gene lookup returns CDR1 MGHRA and CDR2 YSYEKL. The CDR3 sequence: CASSHPHGRADGYTF. CDR3 coding DNA: TGCGCCAGCAGCCACCCCCACGGCAGGGCCGATGGCTACACCTTC.

The J gene is TRBJ1-5, the V gene TRBV6-5, with D unresolved. The germline CDR1 and CDR2 sequences are MNHEY and SVGAGI. With 3 bases removed from V and 2 bases from J, the gap between germline ends came to 5 bases. CDR3 length: 13 amino acids. Here the CDR3 reads CASSYRRNQPQHF. The CDR3, as DNA: TGTGCCAGCAGTTATCGTCGCAATCAGCCCCAGCATTTT.

J is TRBJ2-7 and V is TRBV10-3; D gene ambiguous. CDR1 ENHRY and CDR2 SYGVKD come from the germline V gene. With 3 bases removed from V and 6 bases from J, the gap between germline ends came to 6 bases. The CDR3 is made up of 11 amino acids. CDR3 in DNA: TGTGCCATCAGTGACTCTACCGAGCAGTACTTC. It is translated as CAISDSTEQYF.

Remarks on this clone: The sample carries other DNA sequences with the same CDR3. The chain uses TRBV2 and TRBJ1-6; no clear D gene. V was clipped by 6 bases and J by 5 bases, with 5 bases between them. Looked up from germline, CDR1 is SNHLY and CDR2 is FYNNEI. The CDR3 runs 12 residues. CDR3 loop: CASRRDNSPLHF. The CDR3 DNA follows: TGTGCCAGCAGGCGGGATAATTCACCCCTCCACTTT.

The V call is TRBV11-2, the J call TRBJ2-3; 9 nucleotides align to TRBD2. CDR1 is SGHAT, CDR2 FQNNGV, per germline. The CDR3 contains 16 residues. J gave up 5 bases and V 5 bases, and 11 bases lay outside the gene matches. The CDR3 protein is CASSMGIAGAGDTQYF. In DNA, the CDR3 is TGTGCCAGCAGCATGGGGATAGCGGGGGCCGGAGATACGCAGTATTTT.

V and J are TRBV5-1 and TRBJ2-7; D might be TRBD1 (5 bases). Per germline, CDR1 SGHRS and CDR2 YFSETQ. CDR3 length: 12 residues. V was clipped by 0 bases and J by 5 bases, with 6 bases between them. CDR3 loop: CASSLVGDEQYF. Written as DNA, the CDR3 is TGCGCCAGCAGCTTGGTAGGGGACGAGCAGTACTTC.

This clone was seen a few times. The gene calls are TRBV29-1 and TRBJ1-1; 10 bases align to TRBD1. Germline lookup yields CDR1 SQVTM and CDR2 ANQGSEA. The V segment lost 4 bases and the J segment 5 bases; nucleotides outside the gene matches: 1. This CDR3 is 12 amino acids long. DNA of the CDR3: TGCAGCGTTGGGACAGGGGGGACTGAAGCTTTCTTT. Its translation is CSVGTGGTEAFF.

The J gene is TRBJ2-5, the V gene TRBV18; tentative D call: TRBD1 (7 bases). The length of the CDR3 is 14 residues. V lost 4 bases, J lost 5 bases, and 14 bases lay in between. CDR1 and CDR2 from the germline V gene are KGHSH and LQKENI. For the CDR3, the DNA is TGTGCCAGCTCACGAAAACAGGGGAGGGAGACCCAGTACTTC. Protein sequence: CASSRKQGRETQYF.

V gene TRBV6-5 combines with J gene TRBJ2-7; 8 nucleotides line up with TRBD1. The CDR3 consists of 15 residues. The V and J ends lost 7 bases and 0 bases, in that order; junction bases with no gene match: 8. Germline values: CDR1 MNHEY, CDR2 SVGAGI. The CDR3 loop reads CASTPGTGFSYEQYF. CDR3 coding DNA: TGTGCCAGCACCCCCGGGACAGGTTTCTCCTACGAGCAGTACTTC.

The table lists this clone with a count of one. The gene calls are TRBV13 and TRBJ1-6; D ambiguous. CDR1 is PRHDT, CDR2 FYEKMQ, per germline (reference sequence). The CDR3 runs to 12 residues. V gave up 5 bases and J gave up 7 bases, with 6 bases separating them. The CDR3 reads CASSPSNSPLHF. CDR3 nucleotides: TGTGCCAGCAGCCCTAGCAATTCACCCCTCCACTTT. The complete variable domain, with remaining parts taken from reference TRBV13 and TRBJ1-6, reads AAGVIQSPRHLIKEKRETATLKCYPIPRHDTVYWYQQGPGQDPQFLISFYEKMQSDKGSIPDRFSAQQFSDYHSELNMSSLELGDSALYFCASSPSNSPLHFGNGTRLTVT.

The V and J genes are TRBV6-5 and TRBJ1-2; no clear D. This CDR3 has 13 residues. V gave up 7 bases and J gave up 7 bases, with 16 bases separating them. The germline CDR1 and CDR2 sequences are MNHEY and SVGAGI. The CDR3 nucleotides are TGTGCCAGCAAATCCCAGAGGGTGGGTGGCTACACCTTC. Translating it yields CASKSQRVGGYTF.

The chain recombines TRBV6-1 with TRBJ1-6; 7 bases fit TRBD1. With 1 base clipped from V and 4 bases from J, the junction kept 7 bases outside the gene matches. Germline V gene lookup returns CDR1 MNHNS and CDR2 SASEGT. The CDR3 has 17 amino acids. In DNA form, the CDR3 reads TGTGCCAGCAGTGAAGTGCCTCCAGGGGGTTATAATTCACCCCTCCACTTT. Translated: CASSEVPPGGYNSPLHF.

This sequence joins TRBV2 and TRBJ2-7; 7 nucleotides align to TRBD1. Germline assignment: CDR1 SNHLY and CDR2 FYNNEI. V trimming: 7 bases; J trimming: 5 bases; junction bases outside the gene matches: 11. This CDR3 region has 14 residues. As DNA, the CDR3 is TGTGCCAGCATCAAAGACAGGGCCTCGGACGAGCAGTACTTC. Its translation: CASIKDRASDEQYF.

The CDR3 here is CASSERGGRAVPEQYF. CDR3 sequence (DNA): TGTGCCAGCAGTGAGAGGGGGGGGAGGGCCGTGCCTGAGCAGTACTTC. The chain links TRBV6-1 to TRBJ2-7, with a tentative D call TRBD2 (7 bases). The CDR3 consists of 16 residues. The germline CDR1 and CDR2 sequences are MNHNS and SASEGT. Trimming took off 3 bases at V and 7 bases at J, with 22 bases between the two ends.

The chain combines TRBV18 with TRBJ1-1, with a weak D call TRBD1 (5 bases). There are 12 residues in the CDR3. Germline V CDR1 and CDR2: KGHSH, LQKENI. V dropped 5 bases and J dropped 7 bases, with 11 bases sitting between them. CDR3: CASSMQGVEAFF. CDR3 coding DNA: TGTGCCAGCTCAATGCAGGGCGTTGAAGCTTTCTTT.

The chain combines TRBV7-6 with TRBJ2-1; tentative D call: TRBD1 (6 bases). V shed 0 bases and J shed 9 bases, with 15 bases lying between them. This CDR3 spans 15 amino acids. CDR1 and CDR2 (germline): SGHVS, FNYEAQ. This chain's CDR3 is CASSLADSGGLEQFF. In DNA form, the CDR3 reads TGTGCCAGCAGCTTAGCTGATTCTGGGGGCCTTGAGCAGTTCTTC.

The chain couples TRBV5-8 to TRBJ2-5, with 14 bases that match TRBD2. This CDR3 has 17 residues. The ends lost 4 bases at V and 5 bases at J; junction bases unmatched: 10. Germline assignment: CDR1 SGHTS and CDR2 YDEGEE. The CDR3 DNA follows: TGTGCCAGCAGCCCCGGACTAGCGGGAGGAGGACGGGAGACCCAGTACTTC. It is translated as CASSPGLAGGGRETQYF.

This clone has only a few counts. The rearrangement joins TRBV30 to TRBJ2-5; tentatively, D is TRBD1 (6 bases). Germline V CDR1 and CDR2: GTSNPN, SVGIG (reference sequence). V gave up 1 base and J gave up 3 bases, with 12 bases separating them. The CDR3 length is 14 residues. Here the CDR3 DNA reads TGTGCCTGGAGTGCTCCCCGGACAGAAGAGACCCAGTACTTC. Translating gives CAWSAPRTEETQYF.